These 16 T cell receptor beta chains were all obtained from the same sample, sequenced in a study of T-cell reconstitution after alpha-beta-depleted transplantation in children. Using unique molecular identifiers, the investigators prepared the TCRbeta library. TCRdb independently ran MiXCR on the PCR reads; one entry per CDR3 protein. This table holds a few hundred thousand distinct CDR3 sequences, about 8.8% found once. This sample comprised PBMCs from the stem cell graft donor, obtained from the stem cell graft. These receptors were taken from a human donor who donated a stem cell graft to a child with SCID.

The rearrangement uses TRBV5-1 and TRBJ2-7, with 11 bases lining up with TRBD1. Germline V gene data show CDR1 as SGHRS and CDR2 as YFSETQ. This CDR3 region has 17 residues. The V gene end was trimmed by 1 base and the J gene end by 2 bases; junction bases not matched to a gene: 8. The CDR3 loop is CASSLWTGGAGTYEQYF. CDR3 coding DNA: TGCGCCAGCAGCTTGTGGACAGGGGGCGCGGGGACCTACGAGCAGTACTTC.

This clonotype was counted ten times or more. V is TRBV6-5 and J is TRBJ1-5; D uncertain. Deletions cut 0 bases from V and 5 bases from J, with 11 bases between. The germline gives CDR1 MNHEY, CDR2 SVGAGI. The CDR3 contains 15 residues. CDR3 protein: CASSYSGSDYQPQHF. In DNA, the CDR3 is TGTGCCAGCAGTTACTCCGGGAGTGATTATCAGCCCCAGCATTTT.

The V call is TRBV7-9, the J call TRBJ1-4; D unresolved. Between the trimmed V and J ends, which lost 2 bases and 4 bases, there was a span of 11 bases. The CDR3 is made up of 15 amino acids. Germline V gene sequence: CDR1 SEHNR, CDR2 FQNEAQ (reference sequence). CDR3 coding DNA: TGTGCCAGCAGCTTAACGTCAGACCATAATGAAAAACTGTTTTTT. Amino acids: CASSLTSDHNEKLFF.

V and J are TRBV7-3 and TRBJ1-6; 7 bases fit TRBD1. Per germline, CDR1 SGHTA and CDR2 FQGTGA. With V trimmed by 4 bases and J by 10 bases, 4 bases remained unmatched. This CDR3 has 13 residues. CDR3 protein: CASSSTGESPLHF. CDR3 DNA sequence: TGTGCCAGCAGCTCCACAGGGGAATCACCCCTCCACTTT.

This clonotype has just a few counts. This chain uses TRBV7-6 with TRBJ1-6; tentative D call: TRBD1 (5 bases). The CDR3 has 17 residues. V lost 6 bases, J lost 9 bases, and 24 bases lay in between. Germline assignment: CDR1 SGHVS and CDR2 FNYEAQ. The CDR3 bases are TGTGCCAGCAGTTTCTTTGCCGGGACCTCCCATGGTTCACCCCTCCACTTT. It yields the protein CASSFFAGTSHGSPLHF.

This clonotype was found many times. Here the CDR3 reads CASSLARGPPYNEQFF. The CDR3 DNA sequence: TGCGCCAGCAGCTTGGCTCGGGGGCCCCCCTACAATGAGCAGTTCTTC. The V gene is TRBV5-1, the J gene TRBJ2-1; possibly TRBD1 or TRBD2 for D (6 bases each). Between the trimmed V and J ends, which lost 0 bases and 2 bases, there was a span of 12 bases. Germline lookup yields CDR1 SGHRS and CDR2 YFSETQ. This CDR3 comprises 16 residues.

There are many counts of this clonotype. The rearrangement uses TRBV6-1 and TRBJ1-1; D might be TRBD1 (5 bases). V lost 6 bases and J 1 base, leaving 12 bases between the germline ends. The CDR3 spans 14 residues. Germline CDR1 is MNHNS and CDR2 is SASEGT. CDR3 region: CASRLGHSNTEAFF. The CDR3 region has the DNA TGTGCCAGCAGGCTCGGACATTCGAACACTGAAGCTTTCTTT.

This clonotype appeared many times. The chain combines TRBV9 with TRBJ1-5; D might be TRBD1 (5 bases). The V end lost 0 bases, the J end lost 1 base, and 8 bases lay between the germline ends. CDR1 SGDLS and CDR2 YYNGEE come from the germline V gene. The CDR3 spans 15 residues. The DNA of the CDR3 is TGTGCCAGCAGCGTAGGGGGGTGGAGCAATCAGCCCCAGCATTTT. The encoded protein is CASSVGGWSNQPQHF.

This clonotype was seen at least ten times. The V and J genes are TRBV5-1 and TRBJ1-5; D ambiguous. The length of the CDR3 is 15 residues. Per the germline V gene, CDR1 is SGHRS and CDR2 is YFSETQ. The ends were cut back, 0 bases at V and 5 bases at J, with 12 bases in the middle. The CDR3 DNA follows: TGCGCCAGCAGCTTGGAGGGCATCCCAGATCAGCCCCAGCATTTT. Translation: CASSLEGIPDQPQHF. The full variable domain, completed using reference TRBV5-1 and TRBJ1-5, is KAGVTQTPRYLIKTRGQQVTLSCSPISGHRSVSWYQQTPGQGLQFLFEYFSETQRNKGNFPGRFSGRQFSNSRSEMNVSTLELGDSALYLCASSLEGIPDQPQHFGDGTRLSIL.

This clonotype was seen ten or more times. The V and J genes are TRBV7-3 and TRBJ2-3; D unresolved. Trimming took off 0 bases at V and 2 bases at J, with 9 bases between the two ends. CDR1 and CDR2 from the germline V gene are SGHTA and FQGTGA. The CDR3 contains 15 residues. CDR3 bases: TGTGCCAGCAGCTTAACGCCAGCCCACACAGATACGCAGTATTTT. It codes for CASSLTPAHTDTQYF.

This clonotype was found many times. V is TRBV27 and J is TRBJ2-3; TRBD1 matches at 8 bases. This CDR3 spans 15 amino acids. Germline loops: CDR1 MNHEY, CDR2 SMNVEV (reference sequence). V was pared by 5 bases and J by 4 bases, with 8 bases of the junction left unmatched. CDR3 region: CASSAGTGGPDTQYF. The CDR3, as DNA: TGTGCCAGCAGTGCCGGGACAGGAGGCCCAGATACGCAGTATTTT.

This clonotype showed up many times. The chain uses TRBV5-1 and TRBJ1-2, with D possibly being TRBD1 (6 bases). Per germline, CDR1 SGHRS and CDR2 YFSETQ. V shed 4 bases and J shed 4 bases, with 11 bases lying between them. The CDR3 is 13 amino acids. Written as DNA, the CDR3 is TGCGCCAGCAGCCCGGACAGCTTCTATGGCTACACCTTC. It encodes CASSPDSFYGYTF.

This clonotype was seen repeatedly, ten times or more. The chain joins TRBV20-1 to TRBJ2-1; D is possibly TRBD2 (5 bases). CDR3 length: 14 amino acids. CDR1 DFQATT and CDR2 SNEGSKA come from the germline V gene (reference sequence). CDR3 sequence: CSKKAAGRHNEQFF. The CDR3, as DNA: TGCAGCAAAAAGGCGGCGGGTCGACACAATGAGCAGTTCTTC.

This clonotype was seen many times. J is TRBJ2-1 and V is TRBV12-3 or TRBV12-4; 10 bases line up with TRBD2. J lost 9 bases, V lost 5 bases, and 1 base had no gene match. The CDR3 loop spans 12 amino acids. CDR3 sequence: CASSSGGGEQFF. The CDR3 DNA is TGTGCCAGCAGTAGCGGGGGGGGTGAGCAGTTCTTC.

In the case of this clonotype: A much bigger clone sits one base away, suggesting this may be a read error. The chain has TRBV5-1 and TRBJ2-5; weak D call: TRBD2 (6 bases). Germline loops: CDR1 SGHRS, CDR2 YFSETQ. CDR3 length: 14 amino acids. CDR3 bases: TGCACCAGCAGCTCCTTAGCGGACCAAGAGACCCAGTACTTC. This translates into CTSSSLADQETQYF.

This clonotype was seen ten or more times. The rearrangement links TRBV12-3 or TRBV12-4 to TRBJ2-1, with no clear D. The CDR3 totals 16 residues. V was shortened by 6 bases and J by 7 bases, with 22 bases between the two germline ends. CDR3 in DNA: TGTGCCAGCAGGGTCCTAACACCCCTGGTGGGGAATGAGCAGTTCTTC. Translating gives CASRVLTPLVGNEQFF.